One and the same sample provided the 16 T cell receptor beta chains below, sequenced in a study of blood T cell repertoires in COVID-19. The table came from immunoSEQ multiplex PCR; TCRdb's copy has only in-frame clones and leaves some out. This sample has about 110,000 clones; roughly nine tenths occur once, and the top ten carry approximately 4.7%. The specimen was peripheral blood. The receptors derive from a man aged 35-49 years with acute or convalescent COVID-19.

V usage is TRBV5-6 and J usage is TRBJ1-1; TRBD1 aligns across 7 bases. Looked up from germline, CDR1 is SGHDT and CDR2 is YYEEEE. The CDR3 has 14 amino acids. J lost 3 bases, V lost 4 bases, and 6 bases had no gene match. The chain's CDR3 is CASSATGVDTEAFF. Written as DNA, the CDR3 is TGTGCCAGCAGCGCAACAGGGGTAGACACTGAAGCTTTCTTT.

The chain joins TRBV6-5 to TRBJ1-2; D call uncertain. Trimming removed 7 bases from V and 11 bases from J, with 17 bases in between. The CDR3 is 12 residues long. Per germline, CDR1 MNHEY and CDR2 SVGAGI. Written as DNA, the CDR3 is TGTGCCAGCAAGAGGCTCCCAAACATGTACACCTTC. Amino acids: CASKRLPNMYTF.

Written as DNA, the CDR3 is TGTGCCAGTACCCCCCGGGGGGCCGCACAATACTATGGCTACACCTTC. Translating it yields CASTPRGAAQYYGYTF. The chain uses TRBV19 and TRBJ1-2; a weak D match, TRBD1 (6 bases). The germline CDR1 and CDR2 sequences are LNHDA and SQIVND (reference sequence). The length of the CDR3 is 16 residues. V lost 7 bases and J lost 3, with 21 bases in between. Full variable domain (remainder filled in from reference TRBV19 and TRBJ1-2): DGGITQSPKYLFRKEGQNVTLSCEQNLNHDAMYWYRQDPGQGLRLIYYSQIVNDFQKGDIAEGYSVSREKKESFPLTVTSAQKNPTAFYLCASTPRGAAQYYGYTFGSGTRLTVV.

The CDR3 nucleotides are TGTGCCAGCAGTTACACCTTGGACAGGGGGGTTTCTTCTAGCAATCAGCCCCAGCATTTT. It encodes CASSYTLDRGVSSSNQPQHF. The chain combines TRBV6-2 or TRBV6-3 with TRBJ1-5, with 10 bases fitting TRBD1. CDR3 size: 20 residues. V was clipped by 2 bases and J by 0 bases; unmatched bases: 13. In germline, CDR1 is MNHEY, CDR2 SVGEGT.

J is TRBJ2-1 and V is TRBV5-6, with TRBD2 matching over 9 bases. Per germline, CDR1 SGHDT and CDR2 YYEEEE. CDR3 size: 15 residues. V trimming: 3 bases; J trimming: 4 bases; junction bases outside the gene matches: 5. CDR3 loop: CASSSGTSRYNEQFF. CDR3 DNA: TGTGCCAGCAGCTCCGGGACTAGCAGATACAATGAGCAGTTCTTC.

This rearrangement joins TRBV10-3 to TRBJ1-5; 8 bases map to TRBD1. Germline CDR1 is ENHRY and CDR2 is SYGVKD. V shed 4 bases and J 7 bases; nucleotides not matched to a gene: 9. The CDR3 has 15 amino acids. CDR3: CAISASDRATQPQHF. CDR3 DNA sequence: TGTGCCATCAGTGCTTCGGACAGGGCGACCCAGCCCCAGCATTTT.

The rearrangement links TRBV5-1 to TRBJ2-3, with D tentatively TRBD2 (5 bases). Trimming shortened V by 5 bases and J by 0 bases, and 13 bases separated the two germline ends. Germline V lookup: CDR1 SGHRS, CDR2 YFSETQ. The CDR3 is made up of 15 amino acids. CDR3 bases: TGCGCCAGCAGGAGGGCGGAAACTAGCACAGATACGCAGTATTTT. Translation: CASRRAETSTDTQYF.

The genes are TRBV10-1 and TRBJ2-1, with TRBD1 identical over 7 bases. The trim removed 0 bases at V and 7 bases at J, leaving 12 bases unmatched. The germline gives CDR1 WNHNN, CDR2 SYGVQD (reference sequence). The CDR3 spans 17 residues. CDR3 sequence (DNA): TGCGCCAGCAGTGAGTCGCTAAGCGCAGGGGGTTTTAATGAGCAGTTCTTC. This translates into CASSESLSAGGFNEQFF.

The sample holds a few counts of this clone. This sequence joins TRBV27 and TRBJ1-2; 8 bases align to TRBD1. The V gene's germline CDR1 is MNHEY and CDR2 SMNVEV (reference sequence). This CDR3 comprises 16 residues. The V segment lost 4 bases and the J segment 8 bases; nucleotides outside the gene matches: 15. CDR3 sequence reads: CASSSFRTGSGSGYTF. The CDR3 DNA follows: TGTGCCAGCAGTTCATTCCGGACAGGGAGTGGGAGCGGCTACACCTTC.

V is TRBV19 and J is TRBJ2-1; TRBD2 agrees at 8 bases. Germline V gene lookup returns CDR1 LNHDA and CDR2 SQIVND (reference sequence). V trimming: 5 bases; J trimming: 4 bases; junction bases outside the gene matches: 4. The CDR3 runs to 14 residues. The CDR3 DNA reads TGTGCCAGTAGTCCCACTAGCGGTTACAATGAGCAGTTCTTC. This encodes CASSPTSGYNEQFF.

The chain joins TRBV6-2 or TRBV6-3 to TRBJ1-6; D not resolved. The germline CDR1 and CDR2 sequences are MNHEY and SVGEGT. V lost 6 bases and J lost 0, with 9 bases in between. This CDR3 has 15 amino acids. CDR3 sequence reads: CASSRRSSYNSPLHF. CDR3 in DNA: TGTGCCAGCAGCCGGAGGAGCTCCTATAATTCACCCCTCCACTTT.

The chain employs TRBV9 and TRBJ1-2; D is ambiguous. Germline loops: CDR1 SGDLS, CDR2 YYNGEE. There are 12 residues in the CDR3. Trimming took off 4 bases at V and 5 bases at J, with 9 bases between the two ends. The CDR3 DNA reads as TGTGCCAGCAGCCAGGTACAATATGGCTACACCTTC. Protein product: CASSQVQYGYTF.

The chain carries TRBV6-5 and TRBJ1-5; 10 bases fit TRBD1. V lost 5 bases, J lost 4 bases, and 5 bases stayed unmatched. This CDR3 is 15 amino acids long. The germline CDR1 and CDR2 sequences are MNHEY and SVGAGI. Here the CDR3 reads CASSIGTGENQPQHF. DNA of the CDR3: TGTGCCAGCAGTATCGGGACAGGGGAAAATCAGCCCCAGCATTTT.

The CDR3 DNA reads as TGTGCCAGCAACAGGGGCTACAATGAGCAGTTCTTC. This codes for CASNRGYNEQFF. J is TRBJ2-1 and V is TRBV2; 7 bases line up with TRBD1. Per germline, CDR1 SNHLY and CDR2 FYNNEI. With 7 bases clipped from V and 3 bases from J, the junction kept 0 bases outside the gene matches. This CDR3 spans 12 amino acids.

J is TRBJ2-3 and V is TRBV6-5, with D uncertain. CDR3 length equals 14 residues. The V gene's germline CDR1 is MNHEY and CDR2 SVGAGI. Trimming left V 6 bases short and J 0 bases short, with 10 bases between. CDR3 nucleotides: TGTGCCAGCAGGAGAAGTCCCAGCACAGATACGCAGTATTTT. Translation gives CASRRSPSTDTQYF.

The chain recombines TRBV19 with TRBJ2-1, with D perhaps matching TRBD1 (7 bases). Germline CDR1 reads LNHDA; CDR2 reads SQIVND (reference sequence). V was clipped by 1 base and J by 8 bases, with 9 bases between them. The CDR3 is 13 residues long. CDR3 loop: CASSIGRGDEQFF. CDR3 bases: TGTGCCAGTAGTATAGGCAGGGGGGATGAGCAGTTCTTC.